This TCR beta chain was captured by sequencing in a study of spatial heterogeneity in lung cancer. At the level of the study: The average count in raw reads for each unique TCR and UMI combination exceeded 8.5 appearances.

A unique molecular identifier was attached to every TCR cDNA molecule. MiXCR was run by TCRdb on the 5' RACE reads, yielding one entry per CDR3 protein. Of more than 80,000 distinct CDR3 sequences listed, 10% to 15% were seen once; the top ten hold approximately 39%. This clonotype has just a few counts. The time point is: sample taken at primary tumor resection. Sequencing was performed on whole RNA extracted from tumor and nontumor lung tissue, or from frozen PBMC, and the material was left unsorted. The cohort: over 70 early-stage, untreated non-small cell lung cancer patients. V lost 3 bases, J lost 5 bases, and 5 bases lay in between. The CDR3 has 11 amino acids.

The chain is built from TRBV12-3 or TRBV12-4 and TRBJ2-7, with D uncertain. The receptor was isolated from a male donor with early-stage non-small cell lung cancer. The specimen was PBMCs, collected at surgery. The CDR3 DNA is TGTGCCAGCAGTTTCAAGGACGAGCAGTACTTC. This sequence encodes CASSFKDEQYF.